This TCR beta chain was identified in a study of shared clonotypes between healthy human individuals. The germline V gene encodes CDR1 DFQATT and CDR2 SNEGSKA (reference sequence). The CDR3 totals 10 residues. Naive CD8 cells comprised CD45RO-negative, CCR7-positively selected cells, excluding terminally differentiated effector memory CD45RA+ cells. Method: immunoSEQ multiplex PCR; TCRdb's copy keeps in-frame clones and lacks some. The sample shows under 1 million clones, nearly 95% of them seen only once. A word on this clone: The junction and the germline gene differ at one end; a read error may be behind it. Other DNA sequences in this specimen translate into the identical CDR3.

The sequenced sample was naive CD8+ T cells sorted from blood. V usage is TRBV20-1 and J usage is TRBJ2-7; no reliable D call. The clonotype comes from a man aged 25-45 years in good health. The chain's CDR3 is CSAREYEQYF. The CDR3 bases are TGCAGTGCTCGAGAGTACGAGCAGTACTTC.